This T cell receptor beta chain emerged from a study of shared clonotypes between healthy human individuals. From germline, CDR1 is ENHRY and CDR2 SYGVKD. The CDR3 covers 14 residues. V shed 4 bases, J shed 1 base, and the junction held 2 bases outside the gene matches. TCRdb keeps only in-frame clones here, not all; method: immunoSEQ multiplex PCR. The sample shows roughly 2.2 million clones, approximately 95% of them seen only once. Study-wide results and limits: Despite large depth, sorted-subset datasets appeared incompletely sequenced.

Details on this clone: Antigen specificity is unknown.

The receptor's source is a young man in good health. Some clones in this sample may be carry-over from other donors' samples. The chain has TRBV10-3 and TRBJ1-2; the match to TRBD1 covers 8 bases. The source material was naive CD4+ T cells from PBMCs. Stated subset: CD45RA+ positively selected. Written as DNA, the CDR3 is TGTGCCATCAGTGGACAGGGGAGTAACTATGGCTACACCTTC. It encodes CAISGQGSNYGYTF.